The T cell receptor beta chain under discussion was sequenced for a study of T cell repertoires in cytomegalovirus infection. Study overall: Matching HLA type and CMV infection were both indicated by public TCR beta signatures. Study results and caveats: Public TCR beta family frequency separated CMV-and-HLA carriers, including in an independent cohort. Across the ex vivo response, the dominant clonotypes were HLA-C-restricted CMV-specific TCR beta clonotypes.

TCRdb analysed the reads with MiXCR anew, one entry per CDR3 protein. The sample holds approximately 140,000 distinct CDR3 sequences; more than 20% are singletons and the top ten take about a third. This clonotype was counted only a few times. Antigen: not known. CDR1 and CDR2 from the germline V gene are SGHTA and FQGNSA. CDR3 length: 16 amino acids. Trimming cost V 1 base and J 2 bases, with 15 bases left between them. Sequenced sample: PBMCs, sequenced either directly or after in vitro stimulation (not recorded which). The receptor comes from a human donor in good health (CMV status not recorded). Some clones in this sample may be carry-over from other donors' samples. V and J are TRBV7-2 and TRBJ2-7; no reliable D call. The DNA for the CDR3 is TGTGCCAGCAGCTTAGTCAAGGCAGAAAAACCCTACGAGCAGTACTTC. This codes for CASSLVKAEKPYEQYF.